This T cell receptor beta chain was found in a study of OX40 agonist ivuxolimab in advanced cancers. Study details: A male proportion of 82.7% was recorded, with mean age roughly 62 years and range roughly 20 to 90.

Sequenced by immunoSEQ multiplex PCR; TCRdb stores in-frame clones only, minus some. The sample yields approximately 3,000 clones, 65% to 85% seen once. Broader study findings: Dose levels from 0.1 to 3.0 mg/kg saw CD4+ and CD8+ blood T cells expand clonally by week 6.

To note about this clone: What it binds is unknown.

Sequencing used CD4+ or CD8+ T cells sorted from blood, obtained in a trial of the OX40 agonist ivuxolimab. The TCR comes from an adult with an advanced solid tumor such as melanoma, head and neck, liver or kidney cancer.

The CDR3 reads CASSLTSGSVYEQYF. As DNA, the CDR3 is TGTGCCAGCAGCCTGACTAGCGGGAGTGTCTACGAGCAGTACTTC. The V gene is TRBV14, the J gene TRBJ2-7; the match to TRBD2 covers 12 bases. After removal of 4 bases from V and 3 bases from J, the junction contained 4 bases not matched to a gene. Germline loops: CDR1 SGHDN, CDR2 FVKESK. The CDR3 runs to 15 residues. Combining the CDR3 with reference TRBV14 and TRBJ2-7 gives the whole variable domain EAGVTQFPSHSVIEKGQTVTLRCDPISGHDNLYWYRRVMGKEIKFLLHFVKESKQDESGMPNNRFLAERTGGTYSTLKVQPAELEDSGVYFCASSLTSGSVYEQYFGPGTRLTVT.